These 14 T cell receptor beta chains were sequenced from one sample in a study of OX40 agonist ivuxolimab in advanced cancers. Using immunoSEQ multiplex PCR, the repertoire was profiled, and TCRdb retains in-frame clones only, with some absent. The sample lists 70,000 to 90,000 clones, roughly 89% occurring once. Sequenced here: CD4+ or CD8+ T cells sorted from blood, sampled in a trial of the OX40 agonist ivuxolimab. These receptors all come from an adult with an advanced solid tumor such as melanoma, head and neck, liver or kidney cancer.

The J gene is TRBJ1-1, the V gene TRBV19; D might be TRBD1 (5 bases). There are 14 residues in the CDR3. Trimming pared 7 bases from V and 10 bases from J, leaving 22 bases between. Germline V gene lookup returns CDR1 LNHDA and CDR2 SQIVND (reference sequence). The chain's CDR3 is CASTHSDTFGGAFF. DNA for the CDR3: TGTGCCAGTACTCATTCAGACACATTTGGGGGAGCTTTCTTT.

This chain uses TRBV5-6 with TRBJ1-2, with TRBD1 matching 9 bases. Germline V gene lookup returns CDR1 SGHDT and CDR2 YYEEEE. This CDR3 has 15 residues. Unmatched junction bases numbered 8, after V lost 3 bases and J lost 5 bases. CDR3 in DNA: TGTGCCAGCAGCTCCTTAGACAGGGGGGTGTATGGCTACACCTTC. Translated, it gives CASSSLDRGVYGYTF.

The chain combines TRBV28 with TRBJ1-5; 8 positions agree with TRBD1. J lost 3 bases, V lost 6 bases, and 7 bases had no gene match. Germline loops: CDR1 MDHEN, CDR2 SYDVKM. The CDR3 is 15 residues long. For the CDR3, the DNA is TGTGCCAGCAGACTTACAGGGGGTGCCAATCAGCCCCAGCATTTT. It encodes CASRLTGGANQPQHF.

This sequence joins TRBV10-2 and TRBJ2-2; D ambiguous. From germline, CDR1 is WSHSY and CDR2 SAAADI. The CDR3 runs to 12 residues. The V gene lost 7 bases and the J gene lost 6 bases, with 9 bases spanning the gap. The CDR3 region has the DNA TGCGCCAGCAAACTGAGCGCCGGGGAGCTGTTTTTT. Its translation is CASKLSAGELFF.

The chain carries TRBV4-1 and TRBJ2-1, with 9 bases identical to TRBD2. The V gene end was trimmed by 1 base and the J gene end by 1 base; junction bases not matched to a gene: 8. CDR3 size: 18 residues. CDR1 is MGHRA, CDR2 YSYEKL, per germline. The CDR3 protein is CASSQARGGTPSYNEQFF. CDR3 bases: TGCGCCAGCAGCCAAGCGCGGGGGGGCACCCCATCCTACAATGAGCAGTTCTTC.

This sequence joins TRBV19 and TRBJ2-1; perhaps D is TRBD1 or TRBD2 (5 bases each). CDR3 length equals 13 residues. V was shortened by 6 bases and J by 9 bases, with 15 bases between the two germline ends. Germline CDR1 is LNHDA and CDR2 is SQIVND (reference sequence). This CDR3 reads CASSRGRDREQFF. As DNA, the CDR3 is TGTGCCAGTAGCCGGGGCCGGGATCGTGAGCAGTTCTTC.

This clone was picked up a small number of times. The chain uses TRBV23-1 and TRBJ2-1; no clear D gene. TRBV23-1 counts as an open reading frame of uncertain function. The ends were cut back, 5 bases at V and 5 bases at J, with 10 bases in the middle. The CDR3 is 13 amino acids. Written as DNA, the CDR3 is TGCGCCAGCAGTTCCCTGAGGAACAATGAGCAGTTCTTC. Its protein is CASSSLRNNEQFF.

The rearrangement links TRBV5-6 to TRBJ1-5; D is undetermined. Deletions cut 6 bases from V and 3 bases from J, with 16 bases between. The CDR3 sequence is 15 residues long. CDR1 is SGHDT, CDR2 YYEEEE, per germline. CDR3 loop: CASTLRAANNQPQHF. In nucleotides, the CDR3 is TGTGCCAGCACCCTACGGGCAGCCAACAATCAGCCCCAGCATTTT.

The chain's CDR3 is CASSLSAGEVGFEQYF. CDR3 bases: TGCGCCAGCAGCTTGTCTGCGGGAGAGGTCGGGTTCGAGCAGTACTTC. V gene TRBV5-1 combines with J gene TRBJ2-7; TRBD2 agrees at 7 bases. This CDR3 has 16 residues. J gave up 6 bases and V 1 base, and 13 bases lay outside the gene matches. The germline gives CDR1 SGHRS, CDR2 YFSETQ.

The chain links TRBV5-1 to TRBJ1-3, with D unclear. V lost 0 bases and J lost 8, with 6 bases in between. The germline gives CDR1 SGHRS, CDR2 YFSETQ. This CDR3 spans 12 amino acids. The CDR3 protein is CASSLEGYTIYF. The CDR3 DNA sequence: TGCGCCAGCAGCTTGGAAGGGTACACCATATATTTT.

This clone turned up a few times. The chain carries TRBV11-2 and TRBJ2-7; weak D call: TRBD2 (5 bases). With 5 bases removed from V and 3 bases from J, the gap between germline ends came to 20 bases. CDR1 SGHAT and CDR2 FQNNGV come from the germline V gene. The length of the CDR3 is 16 residues. DNA for the CDR3: TGTGCCAGCAGCACCGCTCCCACTAGTACGGGCTACGAGCAGTACTTC. Translating it yields CASSTAPTSTGYEQYF.

This clone was detected once. The gene calls are TRBV4-1 and TRBJ1-1, with TRBD1 matching over 9 bases. V shed 0 bases, J shed 5 bases, and the junction held 4 bases outside the gene matches. Germline V gene lookup returns CDR1 MGHRA and CDR2 YSYEKL. The CDR3 loop spans 15 amino acids. CDR3 nucleotide sequence: TGCGCCAGCAGCCAAGAAGGGACAGGGAGGACTGAAGCTTTCTTT. The encoded protein is CASSQEGTGRTEAFF.

The chain is built from TRBV5-1 and TRBJ2-3; D may be TRBD2 (5 bases). The CDR3 runs to 15 residues. The germline V gene has CDR1 SGHRS and CDR2 YFSETQ. V gave up 0 bases and J gave up 0 bases, with 8 bases separating them. The CDR3 reads CASSLAGFSTDTQYF. For the CDR3, the DNA is TGCGCCAGCAGCTTGGCGGGGTTTAGCACAGATACGCAGTATTTT.

V usage is TRBV27 and J usage is TRBJ2-1; TRBD1 is a possible D gene (7 bases). Germline V lookup: CDR1 MNHEY, CDR2 SMNVEV (reference sequence). This CDR3 has 14 amino acids. The germline V and J ends were trimmed by 4 bases and 11 bases, with 18 bases remaining between them. In DNA, the CDR3 is TGTGCCAGCAGTTCCCAGGGGGGTCTAGCGAAGCAGTTCTTC. Amino acid sequence: CASSSQGGLAKQFF.